Sequencing of this T cell receptor beta chain was carried out in a study of cytomegalovirus exposure and HLA in healthy donors. Trimming shortened V by 4 bases and J by 6 bases, and 16 bases separated the two germline ends. There are 15 residues in the CDR3. CDR1 is MDHEN and CDR2 is SYDVKM in the germline V gene. Primers for the PCR totalled 60 Vbeta and 13 Jbeta. Assay used: immunoSEQ multiplex PCR; TCRdb lists only in-frame clones, some missing. Recorded for this sample: around 37,000 clones. The sample consisted of PBMCs. J is TRBJ1-5 and V is TRBV28, with a weak D call TRBD1 (5 bases). The receptor comes from a human donor in good health. CDR3 protein: CASSSLGGWGQPQHF. The CDR3 bases are TGTGCCAGCAGTTCCCTGGGGGGGTGGGGTCAGCCCCAGCATTTT.